Listed below are T cell receptor beta chains from one sample, sequenced in a study of blood T cell repertoires in COVID-19. The table came from immunoSEQ multiplex PCR; TCRdb's copy has only in-frame clones and leaves some out. In the table there are some 170,000 clones, 60% to 85% of which are singletons. The sample consisted of peripheral blood. These receptors were collected from a man aged 55 to 70 with acute or convalescent COVID-19. The CDR3 runs from the conserved cysteine through the conserved F or W. Each record gives: V gene, CDR3 length, D gene, clone size, J gene, CDR3 DNA, CDR3 protein. D genes are given only for firm matches. A row's size may be missing; if present it is once, few, many or a size class.

TRBV11-2	15	-	-	TRBJ2-5	TGTGCCAGCAGCCCGCTTCTACAGAACCAAGAGACCCAGTACTTC	CASSPLLQNQETQYF
TRBV3-1/TRBV3-2	19	TRBD1	-	TRBJ2-1	TGTGCCAGCAGCCCTTGGGACAGGGTTGAAGTACTGGGTACCAATGAGCAGTTCTTC	CASSPWDRVEVLGTNEQFF
TRBV6-1	17	-	-	TRBJ1-1	TGTGCCAGCAGTGAAGTCGGGGGAAGAATCTTGAACACTGAAGCTTTCTTT	CASSEVGGRILNTEAFF
TRBV18	16	TRBD1	-	TRBJ2-3	TGTGCCAGCTCCCGACAGGGAGAAGGCGGCACAGATACGCAGTATTTT	CASSRQGEGGTDTQYF
TRBV2	14	TRBD1	-	TRBJ1-3	TGTGCCAGCATCAAACAGGGGGCTGGAAACACCATATATTTT	CASIKQGAGNTIYF
TRBV19	15	TRBD2	once	TRBJ2-1	TGTGCCAGTAGTAGGCCTAGCGGGGGATACAATGAGCAGTTCTTC	CASSRPSGGYNEQFF
TRBV18	17	-	-	TRBJ1-6	TGTGCCAGCTCGCGTACAACAGGGAGGGGCTATAATTCACCCCTCCACTTT	CASSRTTGRGYNSPLHF
TRBV28	16	TRBD1	-	TRBJ2-2	TGTGCCAGCAGTAAATCCGGGACAGCGGACACCGGGGAGCTGTTTTTT	CASSKSGTADTGELFF
TRBV6-5	15	-	-	TRBJ2-1	TGTGCCAGCAGTTACACAGGGTTTTCCTACAATGAGCAGTTCTTC	CASSYTGFSYNEQFF
TRBV18	14	-	-	TRBJ2-7	TGTGCCAGCTCACCACAACAGGCCACCTACGAGCAGTACTTC	CASSPQQATYEQYF
TRBV5-1	13	-	-	TRBJ2-5	TGCGCCAGCAGCTTACAGGGTCAAGAGACCCAGTACTTC	CASSLQGQETQYF
TRBV2	13	-	-	TRBJ2-5	TGTGCCAGTACCGACAGCCAGAGAGGGACCCAGTACTTC	CASTDSQRGTQYF
TRBV7-9	14	-	-	TRBJ2-2	TGTGCCAGCAGCGACGGACAGAACACCGGGGAGCTGTTTTTT	CASSDGQNTGELFF
TRBV6-5	14	-	-	TRBJ1-1	TGTGCCAGCAGTTACTCGGGCTCGACCGCTGAAGCTTTCTTT	CASSYSGSTAEAFF
TRBV2	13	-	once	TRBJ2-7	TGTGCCAGCAGTGAAACTTTCCCCACCGAGCAGTACTTC	CASSETFPTEQYF
TRBV7-8	18	TRBD1	-	TRBJ2-7	TGTGCCAGCAGCTTAGCGGCGGGTTGGGGACAGGACTCCTACGAGCAGTACTTC	CASSLAAGWGQDSYEQYF
TRBV27	13	TRBD1	-	TRBJ1-2	TGTGCCAGCAGTTACCAGGGGGTGAGGGGCTACACCTTC	CASSYQGVRGYTF
TRBV5-1	13	-	-	TRBJ1-1	TGCGCCAGCAGCTTGGGGGGCTCTCCAGAAGCTTTCTTT	CASSLGGSPEAFF
TRBV7-3	12	-	-	TRBJ1-2	TGTGCCAGCAGCCCGACAGAAGGGAGCTACACCTTC	CASSPTEGSYTF
TRBV6-1	16	-	-	TRBJ2-7	TGTGCCAGCAGTGAAGATAATACCGAGCTATGGTACGAGCAGTACTTC	CASSEDNTELWYEQYF
TRBV7-9	16	-	-	TRBJ1-2	TGTGCCAGCAGCTTAGACGGGGGGGCGAAGAACTATGGCTACACCTTC	CASSLDGGAKNYGYTF
TRBV25-1	15	TRBD1	few	TRBJ2-7	TGTGCCAGCAGATCCGGGACAGGGGCCTTCTACGAGCAGTACTTC	CASRSGTGAFYEQYF
TRBV6-5	15	TRBD1	-	TRBJ1-2	TGTGCCAGCAGACTTACCGCAGGGGGCGCGGGTGGCTACACCTTC	CASRLTAGGAGGYTF
TRBV25-1	14	-	-	TRBJ2-5	TGTGCCAGCAGTGACTCCCCCACAGGGGAGACCCAGTACTTC	CASSDSPTGETQYF
TRBV6-1	14	-	-	TRBJ1-5	TGTGCCAGCAGTGAAGCGGAGATCCGTCAGCCCCAGCATTTT	CASSEAEIRQPQHF
TRBV14	17	-	once	TRBJ2-2	TGTGCCAGCAGCCAAGATTGGCTAGCAGCAAACACCGGGGAGCTGTTTTTT	CASSQDWLAANTGELFF
TRBV9	14	-	-	TRBJ1-2	TGTGCCAGCAGCAGACGGGAAGGCGGCTATGGCTACACCTTC	CASSRREGGYGYTF
TRBV18	17	TRBD1	-	TRBJ1-2	TGTGCCAGCTCACCAAAAGAGGACAGGGGTCTAAGCTATGGCTACACCTTC	CASSPKEDRGLSYGYTF
TRBV15	17	TRBD2	-	TRBJ2-3	TGTGCCACCAGCAGAGATGGTGGCGGGGGGGCCGGAGATACGCAGTATTTT	CATSRDGGGGAGDTQYF
TRBV5-6	15	-	-	TRBJ1-4	TGTGCCAGCAGCTTGGTACAGGGCGGTCGAGAAAAACTGTTTTTT	CASSLVQGGREKLFF
TRBV7-9	13	-	few	TRBJ1-4	TGTGCCAGCAGCAATGAGCTTAATGAAAAACTGTTTTTT	CASSNELNEKLFF
TRBV2	14	TRBD1	-	TRBJ2-3	TGTGCCACCGACAGGGGGCGGGACACAGATACGCAGTATTTT	CATDRGRDTDTQYF
TRBV19	15	-	-	TRBJ2-7	TGTGCCAGTAGTATAGGGTTCGGAGGGAAATACGAGCAGTACTTC	CASSIGFGGKYEQYF
TRBV2	15	TRBD1	-	TRBJ1-5	TGTGCCAGCAGTCCTACAGGGGTTGGCAATCAGCCCCAGCATTTT	CASSPTGVGNQPQHF
TRBV11-2	18	TRBD1	-	TRBJ1-4	TGTGCCAGCAGCTCACACAGGGGTGGGGGCCGGCGGTTGGAAAAACTGTTTTTT	CASSSHRGGGRRLEKLFF
TRBV6-5	16	TRBD2	-	TRBJ2-5	TGTGCCAGCAGTTTAACCAGCGGGGGCTTCGGGGAGACCCAGTACTTC	CASSLTSGGFGETQYF
TRBV6-5	14	-	few	TRBJ2-2	TGTGCCAGCATATTAGACCCGCGGGACGGGGAGCTGTTTTTT	CASILDPRDGELFF
TRBV15	14	-	-	TRBJ1-2	TGTGCCACCAGCAGCCCCTTGTCTAACTATGGCTACACCTTC	CATSSPLSNYGYTF
TRBV9	17	TRBD1	-	TRBJ2-7	TGTGCCAGCAGCCCTCGACCAGGGACAGGGGGCTTCTACGAGCAGTACTTC	CASSPRPGTGGFYEQYF
TRBV4-1	16	-	-	TRBJ2-7	TGCGCCAGCAGCCAAGTCCGGGACACCATGACCTACGAGCAGTACTTC	CASSQVRDTMTYEQYF
TRBV7-2	16	TRBD2	-	TRBJ2-1	TGTGCCAGCAGCTCTCGACTAGCGGGGGGGCCTAATGAGCAGTTCTTC	CASSSRLAGGPNEQFF
TRBV7-8	15	TRBD2	-	TRBJ2-1	TGTGCCAGCACCTATGGGCGGGGGAGTATAAATGAGCAGTTCTTC	CASTYGRGSINEQFF
TRBV9	16	-	-	TRBJ1-2	TGTGCCAGCAGCGACGCCCCAGGGGAGGGTAACTATGGCTACACCTTC	CASSDAPGEGNYGYTF
TRBV5-3	16	TRBD1	-	TRBJ1-1	TGTGCCAGAAGCGAACCTCCGAGACAGGGGGCTTCTGAAGCTTTCTTT	CARSEPPRQGASEAFF
TRBV6-9	12	-	-	TRBJ2-5	TGTGCCAGCAGTTCCCAGCAAGAGACCCAGTACTTC	CASSSQQETQYF
TRBV24-1	16	TRBD2	-	TRBJ2-1	TGTGCCACCAGTGATTTTTGGGCGGGGGGGTACAATGAGCAGTTCTTC	CATSDFWAGGYNEQFF